This T cell receptor beta chain is drawn from a study of blood T cells in healthy people across ages. About the research overall: Capturing about one barcoded beta molecule per two T cells was achieved by template switching. Study findings and constraints: Higher diversity, along with more naive CD4+ cells, distinguished long-lived donors from aged donors.

Using a J-beta primer mix together with a sample-barcoded 5' primer, a second PCR was run for roughly 6 to 12 cycles. TCRdb re-analysed the 5' RACE reads in MiXCR, keeping a single row per CDR3 protein. The sample carries 650,000 to 1,000,000 distinct CDR3 sequences, around 36% recorded once. Remarks on this clonotype: Its antigen is not identified.

Specimen: blood. This TCR derives from a young man in good health.

CDR3 DNA sequence: TGTGCCCTCAGGAGAGCGGGACAGATTAATTCACCCCTCCACTTT. Protein product: CALRRAGQINSPLHF. The V call is TRBV6-2 or TRBV6-3, the J call TRBJ1-6; 7 positions match TRBD1. CDR3 length: 15 residues. With 11 bases clipped from V and 6 bases from J, the junction kept 13 bases outside the gene matches. Looked up from germline, CDR1 is MNHEY and CDR2 is SVGEGT.